This T cell receptor beta chain comes out of a study of technical replicates of blood from a few donors. Clones were read by immunoSEQ multiplex PCR, and TCRdb kept only the in-frame ones, dropping some. There are approximately 65,000 clones in the sample; around 87% occur only once, and 5.1% lies in the top ten. Sequencing was carried out using PBMCs. The clonotype originates from a human donor in good health. Some clones in this sample may be carry-over from other donors' samples.

CDR3 region: CSAANRGDYGYTF. The CDR3 region has the DNA TGCAGCGCTGCTAACAGGGGAGACTATGGCTACACCTTC. The chain combines TRBV29-1 with TRBJ1-2; 7 nucleotides match TRBD1. The germline gives CDR1 SQVTM, CDR2 ANQGSEA. The CDR3 has 13 amino acids. With 7 bases clipped from V and 3 bases from J, the junction kept 8 bases outside the gene matches.